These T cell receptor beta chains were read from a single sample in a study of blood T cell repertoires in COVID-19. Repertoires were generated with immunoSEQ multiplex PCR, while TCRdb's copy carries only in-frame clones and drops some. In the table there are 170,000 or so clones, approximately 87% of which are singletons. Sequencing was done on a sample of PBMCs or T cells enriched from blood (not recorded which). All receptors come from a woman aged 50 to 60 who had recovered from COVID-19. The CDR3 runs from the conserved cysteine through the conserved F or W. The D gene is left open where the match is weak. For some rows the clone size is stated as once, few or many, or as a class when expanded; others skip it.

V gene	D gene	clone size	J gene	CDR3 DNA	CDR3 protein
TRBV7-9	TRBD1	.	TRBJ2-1	TGTGCCAGCACCACGGGACAGGCCTACAATGAGCAGTTCTTC	CASTTGQAYNEQFF
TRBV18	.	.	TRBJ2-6	TGTGCCAGCTCACCACCAGGGGTTTCCGGGGCCAACGTCCTGACTTTC	CASSPPGVSGANVLTF
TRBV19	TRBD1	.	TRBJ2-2	TGTGCCAGTACCCCCCGACAGGGCGGGGAGCTGTTTTTT	CASTPRQGGELFF
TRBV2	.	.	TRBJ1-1	TGTGCCAGCAGGTCCGACAGGCCCCCGAACACTGAAGCTTTCTTT	CASRSDRPPNTEAFF
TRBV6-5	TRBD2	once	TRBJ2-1	TGTGCCAGCAGTTACTCGGGCGGGGGGGCTAAAAATGAGCAGTTCTTC	CASSYSGGGAKNEQFF
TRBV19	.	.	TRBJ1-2	TGTGCCAGTAGGCTCCAGGGTTCGAGGGGCTACACCTTC	CASRLQGSRGYTF
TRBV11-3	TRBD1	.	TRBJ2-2	TGTGCCAGCAGTTCCGACAGGGGTCCTGCCGGGGAGCTGTTTTTT	CASSSDRGPAGELFF
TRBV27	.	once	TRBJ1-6	TGTGCCAGCAGTTTTGGAGGAGCCTATAATTCACCCCTCCACTTT	CASSFGGAYNSPLHF
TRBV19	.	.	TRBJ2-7	TGTGCCAGTAGTATCGGGTACGAGCAGTACTTC	CASSIGYEQYF
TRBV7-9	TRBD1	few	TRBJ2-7	TGTGCCAGCAGCCCCGGACAGGGAAGATACGAGCAGTACTTC	CASSPGQGRYEQYF
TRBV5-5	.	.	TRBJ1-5	TGTGCCAGCAGCTTAGGAGGGGGCAATCAGCCCCAGCATTTT	CASSLGGGNQPQHF
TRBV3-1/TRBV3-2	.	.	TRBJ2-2	TGTGCCAGCAGCCAACCCGGGACCGGGGAGCTGTTTTTT	CASSQPGTGELFF
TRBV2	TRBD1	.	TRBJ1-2	TGTGCCAGCAGTGAAGTCAAATTAGGACAGGGGACCAACTATGGCTACACCTTC	CASSEVKLGQGTNYGYTF
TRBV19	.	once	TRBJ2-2	TGTGCCAGTAGTATAGAAGGACAGATCTACACCGGGGAGCTGTTTTTT	CASSIEGQIYTGELFF
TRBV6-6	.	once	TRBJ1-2	TGTGCCAGCAGTTCCCACCCGGGGGGCTACACCTTC	CASSSHPGGYTF
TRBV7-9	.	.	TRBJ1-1	TGTGCCAGCAGCCCGTGGGGGGATGGGAAAGCTTTCTTT	CASSPWGDGKAFF
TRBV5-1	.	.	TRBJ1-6	TGCGCCAGCAGCTTACCCGGGACAAATAATTCACCCCTCCACTTT	CASSLPGTNNSPLHF
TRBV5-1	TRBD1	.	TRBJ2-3	TGCGCCAGCAGCTGGGCCGGGACAGAAGCAGATACGCAGTATTTT	CASSWAGTEADTQYF
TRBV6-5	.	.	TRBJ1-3	TGTGCCAGCAGAAAACTAACTAGCTCTGGAAACACCATATATTTT	CASRKLTSSGNTIYF
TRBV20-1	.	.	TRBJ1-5	TGCAGTGCTAGTAGGTCAGGTAATTTCAATCAGCCCCAGCATTTT	CSASRSGNFNQPQHF
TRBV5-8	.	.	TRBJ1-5	TGTGCCAGCAGCTTGGACAGTTTCAATCAGCCCCAGCATTTT	CASSLDSFNQPQHF
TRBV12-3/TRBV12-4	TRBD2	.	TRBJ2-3	TGTGCCAGCAGTTGGACTAGCAGAGATACGCAGTATTTT	CASSWTSRDTQYF
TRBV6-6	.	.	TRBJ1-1	TGTGCCAGCAGCACGGGGAGGGTTATTGGAGCTTTCTTT	CASSTGRVIGAFF
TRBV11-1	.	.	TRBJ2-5	TGTGCCAGCAGCCCGCCGACAGTAGGAGAGACCCAGTACTTC	CASSPPTVGETQYF
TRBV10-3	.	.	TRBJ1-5	TGTGCCATCAGTGAGTCAGGGGAACAGCCCCAGCATTTT	CAISESGEQPQHF
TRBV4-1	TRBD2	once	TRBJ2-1	TGCGCCAGCAGCCAAGCCCTAGCGGGGCCTCTAAGTAATGAGCAGTTCTTC	CASSQALAGPLSNEQFF
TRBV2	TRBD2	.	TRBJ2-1	TGTGCCAGCAGTAGACTTGGACTAGCGGGAGGTGTCAATGAGCAGTTCTTC	CASSRLGLAGGVNEQFF
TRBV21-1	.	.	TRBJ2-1	TGTGCCACTGGCGGCAGCGGTACGGACAATGAGCAGTTCTTC	CATGGSGTDNEQFF